The entry below gives a single T cell receptor beta chain sequence along with its context. This CDR3 has 15 residues. Between the trimmed V and J ends, which lost 4 bases and 3 bases, there was a span of 12 bases. In germline, CDR1 is MNHEY, CDR2 SVGEGT. The data belong to a study of blood T cell repertoires in COVID-19. Study at large: Researchers got acute and convalescent COVID-19 samples from the United States, Italy and Spain.

Participants reported their clinical history, and cohort assignment relied on those reports. Sequenced by immunoSEQ multiplex PCR; TCRdb stores in-frame clones only, minus some. The data contain 250,000 or so clones, around 88% of them singletons. The chain is built from TRBV6-2 or TRBV6-3 and TRBJ2-2, with D perhaps TRBD1 (6 bases). Sequenced: PBMCs or T cells enriched from blood (not recorded which). The source of this sequence is a woman between 40 and 50 years old with acute COVID-19. The CDR3 here is CASSLTGPDTGELFF. The CDR3 bases are TGTGCCAGCAGTTTGACAGGACCCGACACCGGGGAGCTGTTTTTT.